Listed below are T cell receptor beta chains from one sample, sequenced in a study of brain T cells in children with intractable seizures. Assay: immunoSEQ multiplex PCR; the TCRdb copy retains only in-frame clones and omits some. The sample contains 50,000 to 75,000 clones, around 96% of which appear only once. Sequenced material: peripheral blood, taken at surgery. Receptors were obtained from a boy under two years old with focal cortical dysplasia and intractable seizures. CDR3s include the opening cysteine and the closing phenylalanine or tryptophan. D genes are given only for firm matches. Rows may omit the clone size; those that give it use once, few, many or a size class.

v_call	j_call	d_call	clone_size	cdr3_aa	cdr3_nt
TRBV5-6	TRBJ1-1	-	-	CASSFSGEAFF	TGTGCCAGCAGCTTTTCGGGTGAAGCTTTCTTT
TRBV2	TRBJ2-1	TRBD1	-	CASLGTGEEKFF	TGTGCCAGCCTAGGGACAGGGGAGGAAAAGTTCTTC
TRBV6-2/TRBV6-3	TRBJ1-2	-	-	CASSKGLDYGYTF	TGTGCCAGCAGTAAGGGGCTTGACTATGGCTACACCTTC
TRBV6-1	TRBJ2-5	-	once	CASSEIGETQYF	TGTGCCAGCAGTGAGATTGGAGAGACCCAGTACTTC
TRBV7-2	TRBJ1-2	TRBD1	-	CASSSGTGRGYTF	TGTGCCAGCAGCTCCGGGACAGGGCGGGGCTACACCTTC
TRBV19	TRBJ1-2	TRBD1	-	CASTNNRGIYGYTF	TGTGCCAGTACCAATAACAGGGGGATCTATGGCTACACCTTC
TRBV27	TRBJ2-7	-	-	CASSVTGFSYEQYF	TGTGCCAGCAGTGTAACAGGGTTCTCCTACGAGCAGTACTTC
TRBV24-1	TRBJ2-2	TRBD1	-	CATGQGSNTGELFF	TGTGCCACGGGACAGGGCTCGAACACCGGGGAGCTGTTTTTT
TRBV20-1	TRBJ1-5	TRBD1	once	CSASPGTDSNQPQHF	TGCAGTGCTAGTCCCGGGACAGATAGCAATCAGCCCCAGCATTTT
TRBV15	TRBJ2-3	-	once	CATSRESEGNTQYF	TGTGCCACCAGCAGAGAGTCTGAGGGTAATACGCAGTATTTT
TRBV2	TRBJ1-5	-	-	CASSAGVVQPQHF	TGTGCCAGCAGTGCGGGGGTGGTTCAGCCCCAGCATTTT
TRBV23-1	TRBJ2-7	-	-	CASSQSTSGAYEQYF	TGCGCCAGCAGTCAATCGACGTCAGGGGCCTACGAGCAGTACTTC
TRBV7-8	TRBJ1-2	-	-	CASSFRGREDGYTF	TGTGCCAGCAGCTTCCGGGGCAGGGAAGATGGCTACACCTTC
TRBV5-1	TRBJ2-3	TRBD2	-	CASSLLTSGGPHTQYF	TGCGCCAGCAGCTTGTTGACTAGCGGGGGGCCTCATACGCAGTATTTT
TRBV7-9	TRBJ2-1	TRBD1	-	CATGGQELYNEQFF	TGTGCCACCGGTGGACAGGAACTTTACAATGAGCAGTTCTTC
TRBV7-8	TRBJ1-5	-	-	CASSPYARTDSNQPQHF	TGTGCCAGCAGCCCTTATGCGCGGACGGATAGCAATCAGCCCCAGCATTTT
TRBV6-5	TRBJ2-1	TRBD1	-	CASRHVRDREQFF	TGTGCCAGCCGCCATGTCCGGGACAGGGAGCAGTTCTTC
TRBV11-2	TRBJ2-1	TRBD2	-	CASSHRLAGDNEQFF	TGTGCCAGCAGCCACCGACTAGCGGGAGACAATGAGCAGTTCTTC
TRBV19	TRBJ1-5	TRBD1	-	CASSIEPRGADQPQHF	TGTGCCAGTAGTATAGAGCCCAGGGGGGCAGATCAGCCCCAGCATTTT